One and the same sample provided the 3 T cell receptor beta chains below, sequenced in a study of blood T cell repertoires in COVID-19. Sequenced by immunoSEQ multiplex PCR; TCRdb stores in-frame clones only, minus some. The sample holds some 100,000 clones, around 90% seen once. The sequenced sample was peripheral blood. The source of these receptors is a woman in her seventies with acute or convalescent COVID-19.

The rearrangement uses TRBV6-2 or TRBV6-3 and TRBJ2-7; the match to TRBD2 covers 7 bases. V shed 2 bases, J shed 2 bases, and the junction held 6 bases outside the gene matches. Germline V gene data show CDR1 as MNHEY and CDR2 as SVGEGT. The CDR3 runs to 15 residues. This chain's CDR3 is CASSYELAGTYEQYF. CDR3 coding DNA: TGTGCCAGCAGTTACGAGTTAGCGGGCACCTACGAGCAGTACTTC.

This chain connects TRBV27 to TRBJ2-2, with a weak D call TRBD2 (6 bases). Germline CDR1 and CDR2: MNHEY and SMNVEV (reference sequence). The V end was cut by 5 bases, the J end by 8 bases, with 18 bases between. This CDR3 spans 15 amino acids. The CDR3: CASSVTWTNRGELFF. As DNA, the CDR3 is TGTGCCAGCAGTGTCACCTGGACTAACAGGGGGGAGCTGTTTTTT.

J is TRBJ1-2 and V is TRBV5-1, with a tentative D call TRBD1 (6 bases). CDR3 length: 14 residues. V shed 4 bases and J shed 3 bases, with 13 bases lying between them. From germline, CDR1 is SGHRS and CDR2 YFSETQ. CDR3 sequence: CASSVDRIDYGYTF. The DNA of the CDR3 is TGCGCCAGCAGCGTGGACAGAATTGACTATGGCTACACCTTC. The whole variable domain, filled in from reference TRBV5-1 and TRBJ1-2, reads KAGVTQTPRYLIKTRGQQVTLSCSPISGHRSVSWYQQTPGQGLQFLFEYFSETQRNKGNFPGRFSGRQFSNSRSEMNVSTLELGDSALYLCASSVDRIDYGYTFGSGTRLTVV.